The clone carrying this T cell receptor (beta chain) showed up just once. Germline V gene sequence: CDR1 MNHEY, CDR2 SMNVEV (reference sequence). The CDR3 is 18 amino acids. Between the trimmed V and J ends, which lost 5 bases and 3 bases, there was a span of 23 bases. It was with 60 Vbeta and 13 Jbeta primers that the PCR ran. Method: immunoSEQ multiplex PCR; TCRdb's copy keeps in-frame clones and lacks some. This repertoire shows hundreds of thousands of clones, more than 65% found once; its top ten account for under 2%. The sample is drawn from a study of cytomegalovirus exposure and HLA in healthy donors.

The J gene is TRBJ2-1, the V gene TRBV27, with TRBD2 as a possible D gene (6 bases). The sequence was collected from a woman in her thirties in good health and CMV-seronegative. The source material was PBMCs. The CDR3 DNA sequence: TGTGCCAGCAGTAGGGGAACCACTAGCCCCGCGTTCTACAATGAGCAGTTCTTC. Its protein product is CASSRGTTSPAFYNEQFF.